This T cell receptor beta chain was recovered during a study of T-cell memory formation after mild COVID-19. Study background: Among the donors, TCR clusters were largely specific to each donor. Study-level findings and limits: CD4+ contracting clones lay mainly in CM and EM, CD8+ ones in EMRA. Clones contracting across day 15 to 85 had a balanced CD4/CD8 profile; later expanding clones leaned CD4+.

This clonotype was seen at least ten times. Its specificity is unknown. Germline-derived CDR1 and CDR2 are SGHKS and YYEKEE (reference sequence). The length of the CDR3 is 15 residues. V shed 4 bases, J shed 2 bases, and the junction held 5 bases outside the gene matches. TCR alpha and TCR beta cDNA libraries carrying sample barcodes and UMIs were produced by 5'RACE using constant-segment primers. MiXCR, applied by TCRdb to the 5' RACE reads, yields one record per CDR3 protein. Of approximately 260,000 distinct CDR3 sequences detected, 15% to 20% appear once; the ten largest clones hold roughly 22%. The sequenced sample consisted of PBMCs or a T cell subset sorted from them (not recorded which). The chain couples TRBV5-5 to TRBJ2-1; 8 bases map to TRBD1. The receptor's source is a man between 18 and 35 years old who had mild COVID-19 (a few samples of this study predate the infection). Cell type and time point are not known. This chain's CDR3 is CASSMYRGTYNEQFF. As DNA, the CDR3 is TGTGCCAGCAGCATGTACAGGGGGACCTACAATGAGCAGTTCTTC.